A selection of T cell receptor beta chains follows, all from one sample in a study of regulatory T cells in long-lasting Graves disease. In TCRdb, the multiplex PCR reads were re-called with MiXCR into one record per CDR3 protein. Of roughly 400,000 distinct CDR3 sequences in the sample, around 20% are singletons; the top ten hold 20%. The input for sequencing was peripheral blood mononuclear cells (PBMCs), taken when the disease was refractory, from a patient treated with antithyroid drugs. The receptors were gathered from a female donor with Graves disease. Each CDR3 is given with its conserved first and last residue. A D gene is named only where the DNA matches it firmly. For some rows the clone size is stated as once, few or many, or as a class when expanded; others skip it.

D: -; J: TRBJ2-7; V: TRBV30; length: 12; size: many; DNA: TGTGCCTGGAGTGTACTGGGGGGCGAGCAGTACTTC; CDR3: CAWSVLGGEQYF
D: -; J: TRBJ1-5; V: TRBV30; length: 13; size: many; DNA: TGTGCCTGGAGTCGAGGGGATGGCCAGCCCCAGCATTTT; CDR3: CAWSRGDGQPQHF
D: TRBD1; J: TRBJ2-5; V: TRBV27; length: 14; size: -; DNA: TGTGCCAGCAGGGCTCCGGGACAGGGAAAGACCCAGTACTTC; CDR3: CASRAPGQGKTQYF
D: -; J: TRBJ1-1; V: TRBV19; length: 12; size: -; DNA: TGTGCCAGTAGTATGTACAACACTGAAGCTTTCTTT; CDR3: CASSMYNTEAFF
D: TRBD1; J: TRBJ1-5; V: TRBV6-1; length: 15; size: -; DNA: TGTGCCAGCAGCGGACAGGGAGGGGCCGATCAGCCCCAGCATTTT; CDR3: CASSGQGGADQPQHF
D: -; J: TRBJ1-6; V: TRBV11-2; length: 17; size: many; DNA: TGTGCCAGCAGCCCACCCGGGAATCAGGGATTTGGTTCACCCCTCCACTTT; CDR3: CASSPPGNQGFGSPLHF
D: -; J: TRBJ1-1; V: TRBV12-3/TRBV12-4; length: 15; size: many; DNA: TGTGCCAGCAGTTTTGGGCCCCAGATGAACACTGAAGCTTTCTTT; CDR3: CASSFGPQMNTEAFF
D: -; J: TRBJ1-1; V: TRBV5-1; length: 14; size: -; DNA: TGCACCAGCAGCACCGGACAGCTGAACACTGAAGCTTTCTTT; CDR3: CTSSTGQLNTEAFF
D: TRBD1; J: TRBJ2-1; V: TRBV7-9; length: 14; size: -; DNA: TGTGCCAGCAGCTTGACAGGGGACATAAATGAGCAGTTCTTC; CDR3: CASSLTGDINEQFF
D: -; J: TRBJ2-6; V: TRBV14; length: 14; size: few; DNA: TGTGCCAGCAGCCAAGTTCCTGGGGCCAACGTCCTGACTTTC; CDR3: CASSQVPGANVLTF
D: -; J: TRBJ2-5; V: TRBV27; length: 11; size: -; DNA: TGTGCCAGCAGTTTACCAGAGACCGAGTACTTC; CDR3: CASSLPETEYF
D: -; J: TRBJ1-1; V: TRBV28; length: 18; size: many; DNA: TGTGCCAGCAGTTTCCGCCTCGGGGGGGCCTACCTAGACACTGAAGCTTTCTTT; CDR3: CASSFRLGGAYLDTEAFF
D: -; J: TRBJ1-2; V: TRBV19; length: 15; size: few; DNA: TGTGCCAGTAGTGAGGCAGCTAACCTCGGGGCTGGCTACACCTTC; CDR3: CASSEAANLGAGYTF
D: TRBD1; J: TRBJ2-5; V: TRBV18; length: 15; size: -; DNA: TGTGCCAGCTCTAATCAATTCGACAGGGGTGAGACCCAGTACTTC; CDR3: CASSNQFDRGETQYF
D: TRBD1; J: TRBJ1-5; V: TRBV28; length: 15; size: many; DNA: TGTGCCAGCAGTTTAGGGACAGGGGGGTTTCAGCCCCAGCATTTT; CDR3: CASSLGTGGFQPQHF
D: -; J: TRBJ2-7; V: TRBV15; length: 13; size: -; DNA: TGTGCCACCAGCAGAGTAGGCGGTCACGAGCAGTACTTC; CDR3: CATSRVGGHEQYF
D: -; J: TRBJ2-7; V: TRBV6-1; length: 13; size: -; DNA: TGTGCCAGCAGTCAAGCGAATACCTACGAGCAGTACTTC; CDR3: CASSQANTYEQYF
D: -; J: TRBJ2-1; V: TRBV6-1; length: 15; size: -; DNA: TGTGCCAGCAGACCGGGACCTTTTACGCACAATGAGCAGTTCTTC; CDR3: CASRPGPFTHNEQFF
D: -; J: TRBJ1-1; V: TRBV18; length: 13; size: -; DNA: TGTGCCAGCTCACCACGAGCAGGCACTGAAGCTTTCTTT; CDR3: CASSPRAGTEAFF
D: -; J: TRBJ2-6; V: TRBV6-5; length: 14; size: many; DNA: TGTGCCAGCAGTTCCTATCAGGGACGCGGCGTCCTGACTTTC; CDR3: CASSSYQGRGVLTF
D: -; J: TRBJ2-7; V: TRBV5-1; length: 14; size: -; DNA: TGCGCCAGCAGCGGGGGGACAGTAGACTACGAGCAGTACTTC; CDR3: CASSGGTVDYEQYF
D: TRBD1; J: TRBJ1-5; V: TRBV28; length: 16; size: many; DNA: TGTGCCAGCAGCCCTACCTCAGGACAGGGCGGACAGCCCCAGCATTTT; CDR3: CASSPTSGQGGQPQHF
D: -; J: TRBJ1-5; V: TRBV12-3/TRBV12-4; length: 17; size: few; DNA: TGTGCCAGCAGCGACGGACGGGACGGGCAGAGCAATCAGCCCCAGCATTTT; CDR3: CASSDGRDGQSNQPQHF
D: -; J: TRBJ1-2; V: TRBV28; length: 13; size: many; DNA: TGTGCCAGCAGTTTTGGAGCTAACTATGGCTACACCTTC; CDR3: CASSFGANYGYTF
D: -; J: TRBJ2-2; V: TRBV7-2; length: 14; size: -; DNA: TGTGCCAGCAGCCGACCAGAAGACAGGAGTGGGCTGTTTTTT; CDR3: CASSRPEDRSGLFF
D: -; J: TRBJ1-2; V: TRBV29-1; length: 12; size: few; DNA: TGCAGCGCGTGGGGGGGAGACTATGGCTACACCTTC; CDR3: CSAWGGDYGYTF
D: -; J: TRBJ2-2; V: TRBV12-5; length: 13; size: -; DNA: TGTGCTAGTGGTTTGGGAGGGCCCGGGGAGCTGTTTTTT; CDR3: CASGLGGPGELFF
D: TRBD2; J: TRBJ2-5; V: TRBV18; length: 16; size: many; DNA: TGTGCCAGCTCACCACAAGGACTAGCGGTACAAGAGACCCAGTACTTC; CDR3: CASSPQGLAVQETQYF
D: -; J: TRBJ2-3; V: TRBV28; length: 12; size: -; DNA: TGTGCCACCGGCGTAGACACAGATACGCAGTATTTT; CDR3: CATGVDTDTQYF
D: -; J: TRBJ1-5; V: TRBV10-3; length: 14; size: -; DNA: TGTGCCATCGCAGGAACTAATAGCAATCAGCCCCAGCATTTT; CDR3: CAIAGTNSNQPQHF
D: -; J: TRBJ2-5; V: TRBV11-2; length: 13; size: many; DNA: TGTGCCAGCAGCTTAAGGTGGCAAGAGACCCAGTACTTC; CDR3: CASSLRWQETQYF
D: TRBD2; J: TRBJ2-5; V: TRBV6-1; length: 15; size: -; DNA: TGTGCCAGCAGTGAGGGACTAGCGGTCCAAGAGACCCAGTACTTC; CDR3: CASSEGLAVQETQYF
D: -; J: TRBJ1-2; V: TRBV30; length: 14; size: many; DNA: TGTGCCTGGAGCCGACTCGGGACGGACTATGGCTACACCTTC; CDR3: CAWSRLGTDYGYTF